The 20 T cell receptor beta chains below all came from one sample that was sequenced in a study of metastatic and nonmetastatic thyroid tumors. Via MiXCR, TCRdb re-called the PCR reads. The table records 18,000 or so clones, less than 35% of them present only once. Patients were all untreated before their thyroid surgery. Material for sequencing was tumor tissue. These receptors were obtained from a female donor with papillary thyroid cancer or a benign thyroid nodule (not recorded which). Some clones in this sample may be carry-over from other donors' samples.

This clone was found a few times. J is TRBJ2-7 and V is TRBV2; D not resolved. CDR1 is SNHLY, CDR2 FYNNEI, per germline. V was shortened by 7 bases and J by 1 base, with 17 bases between the two germline ends. This CDR3 is 15 amino acids long. DNA for the CDR3: TGTGCCAGCATTCTAGAACCCCGGCGGTCCTACGAGCAGTACTTC. Translating it yields CASILEPRRSYEQYF.

In this sample, this clone turned up a few times. The CDR3 nucleotides read TGTGCCAGCAGTACCGGGACTAGCGAGTACACCGGGGAGCTGTTTTTT. As protein: CASSTGTSEYTGELFF. The gene calls are TRBV28 and TRBJ2-2; the match to TRBD2 covers 10 bases. J gave up 3 bases and V 5 bases, and 6 bases lay outside the gene matches. Germline CDR1 is MDHEN and CDR2 is SYDVKM. The CDR3 extends over 16 amino acids.

There are a few counts of this clone. The V and J genes are TRBV5-5 and TRBJ2-3, with D perhaps matching TRBD2 (6 bases). The V gene lost 6 bases and the J gene lost 1 base, with 12 bases spanning the gap. From germline, CDR1 is SGHKS and CDR2 YYEKEE (reference sequence). The length of the CDR3 is 14 residues. In nucleotides, the CDR3 is TGTGCCAGCATCCGAGGCGGGGGCACAGATACGCAGTATTTT. Translating gives CASIRGGGTDTQYF.

This clone is judged medium-sized. The chain has TRBV10-3 and TRBJ2-7; maybe TRBD1 (5 bases). CDR1 ENHRY and CDR2 SYGVKD come from the germline V gene. This CDR3 comprises 13 residues. Deletions cut 7 bases from V and 2 bases from J, with 12 bases between. The CDR3 reads CAIISDTTYEQYF. CDR3 sequence (DNA): TGTGCCATCATCTCGGACACCACCTACGAGCAGTACTTC.

This clone was counted a few times. V is TRBV6-1 and J is TRBJ1-2, with a tentative D call TRBD1 (6 bases). CDR3 length: 16 residues. V lost 1 base to trimming and J lost 9 bases, with 21 bases between them. CDR1 and CDR2 from the germline V gene are MNHNS and SASEGT. Written as DNA, the CDR3 is TGTGCCAGCAGTGAAGTCTTTGGGACATGGGACGCGCGCTACACCTTC. Protein: CASSEVFGTWDARYTF.

The V and J genes are TRBV11-2 and TRBJ2-1; TRBD2 aligns across 10 bases. The V gene's germline CDR1 is SGHAT and CDR2 FQNNGV. The CDR3 covers 16 residues. J lost 9 bases, V lost 0 bases, and 8 bases had no gene match. The chain's CDR3 is CASSLDGLAGDGEQFF. For the CDR3, the DNA is TGTGCCAGCAGCTTAGACGGCCTAGCGGGAGATGGTGAGCAGTTCTTC.

The chain combines TRBV6-2 or TRBV6-3 with TRBJ2-5, with TRBD2 matching 9 bases. The CDR3 is 16 residues long. Germline CDR1 reads MNHEY; CDR2 reads SVGEGT. J lost 10 bases, V lost 4 bases, and 16 bases had no gene match. CDR3 DNA: TGTGCCAGCAGTTCGCATCGGACTGGCGGCGGGGGGGACCAGTACTTC. Its translation: CASSSHRTGGGGDQYF.

The chain recombines TRBV28 with TRBJ1-2; a possible D gene is TRBD1 (5 bases). V was trimmed by 5 bases and J by 0 bases, leaving 7 bases between them. CDR1 and CDR2 from the germline V gene are MDHEN and SYDVKM. The CDR3 runs to 13 residues. CDR3 in amino acids: CASSLDTNYGYTF. CDR3 DNA sequence: TGTGCCAGCAGTCTGGACACTAACTATGGCTACACCTTC.

This clone was seen many times. Given a much more abundant clone one base away, this may be a read error. In this CDR3 the conserved last residue, phenylalanine or tryptophan, is missing, so a read error is likely. The chain is built from TRBV5-1 and TRBJ2-3; the match to TRBD2 covers 7 bases. The trim removed 3 bases at V and 2 bases at J, leaving 6 bases unmatched. This CDR3 comprises 15 residues. CDR1 and CDR2 from the germline V gene are SGHRS and YFSETQ. The CDR3 bases are TGCGCCAGCAGCTACTCCGGGACTACCACAGATACGCAGTATCTT. The encoded protein is CASSYSGTTTDTQYL.

This chain uses TRBV11-2 with TRBJ2-1; the D is unclear. The V end lost 3 bases, the J end lost 2 bases, and 11 bases lay between the germline ends. Looked up from germline, CDR1 is SGHAT and CDR2 is FQNNGV. The CDR3 has 15 residues. CDR3 nucleotides: TGTGCCAGCAGCTTTGGTCAGGAGACCTACAATGAGCAGTTCTTC. It yields the protein CASSFGQETYNEQFF.

CDR3 nucleotide sequence: TGTGCCAGCCTAGGGTACGGGGAGCTGTTTTTT. Translated, it gives CASLGYGELFF. The J gene is TRBJ2-2, the V gene TRBV28, with D uncertain. V lost 8 bases to trimming and J lost 7 bases, with 8 bases between them. The CDR3 is 11 residues long. CDR1 is MDHEN and CDR2 is SYDVKM in the germline V gene.

The chain employs TRBV16 and TRBJ1-4, with D tentatively TRBD1 (5 bases). Germline loops: CDR1 KGHSY, CDR2 FQNENV. V lost 1 base to trimming and J lost 7 bases, with 16 bases between them. The CDR3 loop spans 16 amino acids. The CDR3 sequence is CASSQLSGRRREKLFF. CDR3 sequence (DNA): TGTGCCAGCAGCCAATTGTCAGGGAGGCGCCGTGAAAAACTGTTTTTT.

The genes are TRBV19 and TRBJ2-6; a possible D gene is TRBD1 (5 bases). The V and J ends lost 0 bases and 2 bases respectively, with 11 bases between them. The CDR3 runs to 17 residues. Germline V gene data show CDR1 as LNHDA and CDR2 as SQIVND (reference sequence). The CDR3 here is CASSIDLLGAGANVLTF. CDR3 nucleotides: TGTGCCAGTAGTATAGATCTGTTAGGGGCTGGGGCCAACGTCCTGACTTTC.

The table lists this clone with a few counts. The J gene is TRBJ2-7, the V gene TRBV6-2 or TRBV6-3, with D possibly matching TRBD1 (6 bases). The CDR3 is 15 residues long. In germline, CDR1 is MNHEY, CDR2 SVGEGT. Between the trimmed V and J ends, which lost 6 bases and 2 bases, there was a span of 17 bases. The CDR3 reads CASRHRDIRTYEQYF. The CDR3 DNA reads TGTGCCAGCAGACACCGGGACATCAGAACCTACGAGCAGTACTTC.

V and J are TRBV9 and TRBJ2-1, with TRBD2 matching 7 bases. In germline, CDR1 is SGDLS, CDR2 YYNGEE. Trimming removed 1 base from V and 10 bases from J; junction bases left unmatched: 11. The CDR3 covers 15 residues. The CDR3 DNA is TGTGCCAGCAGCGTAACGGGGGGAGCCGACCAGGAGCAGTTCTTC. Translated: CASSVTGGADQEQFF.

This clone was seen a handful of times. The V gene is TRBV18, the J gene TRBJ1-2; 7 nucleotides align to TRBD1. The V segment lost 2 bases and the J segment 6 bases; nucleotides outside the gene matches: 9. The CDR3 loop spans 15 amino acids. The germline CDR1 and CDR2 sequences are KGHSH and LQKENI. CDR3 region: CASSPSTGALNGYTF. CDR3 nucleotides: TGTGCCAGCTCACCATCTACAGGGGCATTGAATGGCTACACCTTC.

This clone is a singleton in its sample. This sequence joins TRBV4-1 and TRBJ2-1; possible D gene TRBD2, 6 bases. The CDR3 length is 14 residues. The germline gives CDR1 MGHRA, CDR2 YSYEKL. The V gene lost 1 base and the J gene lost 11 bases, with 15 bases spanning the gap. The CDR3 sequence is CASSQVRGTDKQFF. The CDR3 nucleotides are TGCGCCAGCAGCCAAGTAAGAGGGACTGACAAGCAGTTCTTC.

V gene TRBV14 combines with J gene TRBJ2-5; D possibly corresponds to TRBD2 (6 bases). The CDR3 spans 15 residues. Germline V gene sequence: CDR1 SGHDN, CDR2 FVKESK. Trimming took 4 bases from V and 1 from J, leaving 13 bases between them. CDR3 residues: CASSPRLDLQETQYF. Here the CDR3 DNA reads TGTGCCAGCAGCCCCCGACTAGACCTCCAAGAGACCCAGTACTTC.

This chain links TRBV7-3 with TRBJ1-5; 8 nucleotides align to TRBD1. Looked up from germline, CDR1 is SGHTA and CDR2 is FQGTGA. This CDR3 has 20 amino acids. With 1 base clipped from V and 5 bases from J, the junction kept 19 bases outside the gene matches. CDR3 sequence reads: CASSLRNAGGAEALYQPQHF. The CDR3 DNA follows: TGTGCCAGCAGCTTAAGGAACGCAGGGGGCGCGGAAGCCCTTTATCAGCCCCAGCATTTT.

This chain joins TRBV6-1 and TRBJ2-7; the match to TRBD2 covers 9 bases. The trim removed 6 bases at V and 2 bases at J, leaving 5 bases unmatched. CDR3 length equals 14 residues. CDR1 and CDR2 (germline): MNHNS, SASEGT. CDR3 DNA: TGTGCCAGCAGACCTAGCGGGAAAGCCTACGAGCAGTACTTC. This translates into CASRPSGKAYEQYF.